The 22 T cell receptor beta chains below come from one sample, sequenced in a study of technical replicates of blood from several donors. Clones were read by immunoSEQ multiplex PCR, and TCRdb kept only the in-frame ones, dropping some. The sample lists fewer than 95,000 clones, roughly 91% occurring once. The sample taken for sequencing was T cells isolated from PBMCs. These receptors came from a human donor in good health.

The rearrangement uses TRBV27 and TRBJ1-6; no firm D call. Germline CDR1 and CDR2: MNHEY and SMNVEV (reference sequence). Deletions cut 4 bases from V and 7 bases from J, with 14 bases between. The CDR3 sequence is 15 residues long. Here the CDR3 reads CASSSWESQNSPLHF. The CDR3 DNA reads TGTGCCAGCAGTTCCTGGGAGTCACAAAATTCACCCCTCCACTTT.

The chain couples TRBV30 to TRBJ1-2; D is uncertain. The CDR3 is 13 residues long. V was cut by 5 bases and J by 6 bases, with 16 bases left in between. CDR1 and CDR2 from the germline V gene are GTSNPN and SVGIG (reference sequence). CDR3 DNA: TGTGCCTGGGGAACAGTGCCAAGGCATGGCTACACCTTC. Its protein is CAWGTVPRHGYTF.

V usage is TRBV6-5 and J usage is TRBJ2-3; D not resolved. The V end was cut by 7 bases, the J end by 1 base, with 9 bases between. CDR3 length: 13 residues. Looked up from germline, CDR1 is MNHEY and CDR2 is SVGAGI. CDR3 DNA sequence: TGTGCCAGCAAAAAACCAGGCACAGATACGCAGTATTTT. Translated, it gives CASKKPGTDTQYF.

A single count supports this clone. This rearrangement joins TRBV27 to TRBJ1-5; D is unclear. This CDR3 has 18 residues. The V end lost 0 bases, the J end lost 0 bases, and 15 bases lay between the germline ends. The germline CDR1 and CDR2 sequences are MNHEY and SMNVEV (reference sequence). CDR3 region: CASSLSARIEDSNQPQHF. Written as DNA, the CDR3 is TGTGCCAGCAGTTTATCGGCTCGGATCGAGGATAGCAATCAGCCCCAGCATTTT.

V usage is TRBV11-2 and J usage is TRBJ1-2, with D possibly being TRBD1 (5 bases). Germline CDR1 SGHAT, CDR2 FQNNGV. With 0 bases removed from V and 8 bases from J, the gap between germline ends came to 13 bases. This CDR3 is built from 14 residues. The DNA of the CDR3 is TGTGCCAGCAGCTTAGATCAGGGTTCCGTAGGCTACACCTTC. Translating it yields CASSLDQGSVGYTF.

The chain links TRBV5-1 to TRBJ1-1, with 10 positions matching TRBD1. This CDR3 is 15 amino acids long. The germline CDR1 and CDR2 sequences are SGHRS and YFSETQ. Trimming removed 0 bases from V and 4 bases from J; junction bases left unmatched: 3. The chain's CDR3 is CASSLAGQGPTEAFF. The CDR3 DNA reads TGCGCCAGCAGCTTGGCGGGACAGGGGCCCACTGAAGCTTTCTTT.

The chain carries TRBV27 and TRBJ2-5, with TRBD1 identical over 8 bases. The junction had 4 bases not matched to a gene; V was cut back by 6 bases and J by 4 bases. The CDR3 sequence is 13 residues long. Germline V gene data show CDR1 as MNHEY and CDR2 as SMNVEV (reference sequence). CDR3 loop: CASRTGAGETQYF. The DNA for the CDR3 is TGTGCCAGCAGGACAGGGGCAGGAGAGACCCAGTACTTC.

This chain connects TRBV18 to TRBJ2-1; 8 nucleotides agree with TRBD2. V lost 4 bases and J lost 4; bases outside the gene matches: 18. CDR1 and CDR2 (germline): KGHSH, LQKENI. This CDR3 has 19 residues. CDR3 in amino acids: CASSRTSRARAGVYNEQFF. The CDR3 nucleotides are TGTGCCAGCTCACGCACCTCACGGGCTCGAGCGGGAGTATACAATGAGCAGTTCTTC.

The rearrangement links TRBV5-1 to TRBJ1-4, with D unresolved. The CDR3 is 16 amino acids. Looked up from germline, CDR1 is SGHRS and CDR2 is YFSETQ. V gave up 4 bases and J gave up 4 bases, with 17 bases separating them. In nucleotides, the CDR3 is TGCGCCAGCAGCCCCTCCGCGTCAGGCTATAATGAAAAACTGTTTTTT. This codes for CASSPSASGYNEKLFF.

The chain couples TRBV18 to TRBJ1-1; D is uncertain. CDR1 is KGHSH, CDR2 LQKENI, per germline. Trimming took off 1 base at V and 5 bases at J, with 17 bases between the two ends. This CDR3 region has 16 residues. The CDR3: CASSPLDGVLSTEAFF. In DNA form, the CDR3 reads TGTGCCAGCTCACCACTCGACGGGGTTCTCTCTACTGAAGCTTTCTTT.

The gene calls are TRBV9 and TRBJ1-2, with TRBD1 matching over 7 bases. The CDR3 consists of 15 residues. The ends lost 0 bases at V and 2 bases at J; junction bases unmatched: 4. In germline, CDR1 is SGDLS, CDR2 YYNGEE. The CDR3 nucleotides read TGTGCCAGCAGCGTAGTGGGGGGACAGAACTATGGCTACACCTTC. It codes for CASSVVGGQNYGYTF.

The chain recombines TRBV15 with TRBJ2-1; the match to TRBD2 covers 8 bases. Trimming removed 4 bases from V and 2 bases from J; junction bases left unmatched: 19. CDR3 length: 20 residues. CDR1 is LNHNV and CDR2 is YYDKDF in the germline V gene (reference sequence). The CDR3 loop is CATSMRGARRGLRAYNEQFF. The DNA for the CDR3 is TGTGCCACCAGCATGCGGGGGGCTCGGAGAGGACTACGGGCCTACAATGAGCAGTTCTTC.

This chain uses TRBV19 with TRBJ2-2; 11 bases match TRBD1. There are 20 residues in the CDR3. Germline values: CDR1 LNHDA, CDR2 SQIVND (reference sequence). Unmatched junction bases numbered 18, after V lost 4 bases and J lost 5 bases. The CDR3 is CASSTQGEGTGGVITGELFF. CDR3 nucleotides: TGTGCCAGTAGTACACAGGGGGAAGGGACAGGGGGAGTTATAACCGGGGAGCTGTTTTTT. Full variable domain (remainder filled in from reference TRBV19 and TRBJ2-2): DGGITQSPKYLFRKEGQNVTLSCEQNLNHDAMYWYRQDPGQGLRLIYYSQIVNDFQKGDIAEGYSVSREKKESFPLTVTSAQKNPTAFYLCASSTQGEGTGGVITGELFFGEGSRLTVL.

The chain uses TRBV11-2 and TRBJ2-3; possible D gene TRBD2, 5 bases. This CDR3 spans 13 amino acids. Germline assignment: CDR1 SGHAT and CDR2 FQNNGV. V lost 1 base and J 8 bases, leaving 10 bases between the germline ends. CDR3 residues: CASSLGGLGTQYF. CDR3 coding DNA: TGTGCCAGCAGCTTAGGAGGGTTGGGTACGCAGTATTTT.

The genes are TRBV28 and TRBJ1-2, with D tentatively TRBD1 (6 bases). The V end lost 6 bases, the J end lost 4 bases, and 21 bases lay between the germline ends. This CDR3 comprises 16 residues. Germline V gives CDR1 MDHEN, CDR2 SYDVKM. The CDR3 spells CASSLVGGANRYGYTF. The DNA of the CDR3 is TGTGCCAGCAGCCTCGTGGGGGGGGCCAACCGCTATGGCTACACCTTC.

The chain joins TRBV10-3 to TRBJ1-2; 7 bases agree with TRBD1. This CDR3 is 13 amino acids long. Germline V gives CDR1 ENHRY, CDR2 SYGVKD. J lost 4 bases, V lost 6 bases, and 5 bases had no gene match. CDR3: CAIRTGVSYGYTF. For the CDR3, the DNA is TGTGCCATCAGAACAGGGGTATCCTATGGCTACACCTTC.

The CDR3 loop is CASTMTDSDTQYF. The CDR3 nucleotides read TGTGCCAGCACCATGACTGATTCAGATACGCAGTATTTT. This chain connects TRBV7-3 to TRBJ2-3; D is unclear. In germline, CDR1 is SGHTA, CDR2 FQGTGA. CDR3 length: 13 amino acids. V was pared by 7 bases and J by 4 bases, with 12 bases between.

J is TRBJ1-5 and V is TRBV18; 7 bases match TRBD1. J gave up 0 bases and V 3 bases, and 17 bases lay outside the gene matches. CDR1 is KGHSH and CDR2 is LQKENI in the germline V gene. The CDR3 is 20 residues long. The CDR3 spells CASSPRTTAGQSDSNQPQHF. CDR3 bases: TGTGCCAGCTCACCGCGAACAACCGCGGGACAGAGTGATAGCAATCAGCCCCAGCATTTT.

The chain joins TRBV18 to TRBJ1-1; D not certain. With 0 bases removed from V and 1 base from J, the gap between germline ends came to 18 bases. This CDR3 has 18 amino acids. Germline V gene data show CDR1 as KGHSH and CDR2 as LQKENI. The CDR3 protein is CASSPPNRAGFGNTEAFF. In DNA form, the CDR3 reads TGTGCCAGCTCACCACCAAATCGGGCGGGGTTCGGGAACACTGAAGCTTTCTTT.

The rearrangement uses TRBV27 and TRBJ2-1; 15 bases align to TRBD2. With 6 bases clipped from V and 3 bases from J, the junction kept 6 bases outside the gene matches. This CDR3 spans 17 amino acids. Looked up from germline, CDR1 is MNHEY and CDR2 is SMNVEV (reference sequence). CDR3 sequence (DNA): TGTGCCAGCAGCACCGGGACTAGCGGGAGGAACTACAATGAGCAGTTCTTC. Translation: CASSTGTSGRNYNEQFF.

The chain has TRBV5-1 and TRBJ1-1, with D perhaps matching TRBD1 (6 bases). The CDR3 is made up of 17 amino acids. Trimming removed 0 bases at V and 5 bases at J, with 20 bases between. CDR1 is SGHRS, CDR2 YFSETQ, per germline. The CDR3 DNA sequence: TGCGCCAGCAGCTTGGTGGTCAGGGGCGCAAGGAAAACTGAAGCTTTCTTT. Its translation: CASSLVVRGARKTEAFF.

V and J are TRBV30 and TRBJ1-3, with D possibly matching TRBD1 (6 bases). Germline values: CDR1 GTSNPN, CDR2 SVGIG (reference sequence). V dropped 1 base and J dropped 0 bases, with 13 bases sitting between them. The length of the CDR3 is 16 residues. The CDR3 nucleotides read TGTGCCTGGAGTGCGACAGGTTCCAGCTCTGGAAACACCATATATTTT. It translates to CAWSATGSSSGNTIYF.